This TCR beta chain comes out of a study of cytomegalovirus exposure and HLA in healthy donors. The primer mix had 60 Vbeta and 13 Jbeta primers. Measured with immunoSEQ multiplex PCR; TCRdb has only the in-frame clones, and not every one. The profile shows around 33,000 clones, over 90% of them singletons. Sequences were obtained from PBMCs. This TCR came from a woman under 30 in good health and CMV-seronegative.

The CDR3: CATSRATGMNTGELFF. The CDR3 nucleotides read TGTGCCACCAGCAGAGCCACAGGGATGAACACCGGGGAGCTGTTTTTT. The V gene is TRBV15, the J gene TRBJ2-2, with D tentatively TRBD1 (6 bases). The CDR3 totals 16 residues. With 1 base removed from V and 1 base from J, the gap between germline ends came to 10 bases. CDR1 LNHNV and CDR2 YYDKDF come from the germline V gene (reference sequence).